This T cell receptor beta chain emerged from a study of cytomegalovirus exposure and HLA in healthy donors. Points from the study as a whole: Rarity marked most TCR sequences, yet some public TCRs occurred in many donors. Listed as cytomegalovirus-associated were 150 or so TCR beta chains. Reports indicated that the classifier achieved high specificity and sensitivity in diagnosing cytomegalovirus status.

On this clone itself: What it recognizes is unknown.

The PCR ran on 60 Vbeta and 13 Jbeta primers. This table comes from immunoSEQ multiplex PCR, and its TCRdb copy is limited to in-frame clones, with some not included. The table has 65,000 to 75,000 clones, about 70% seen once; the top ten hold roughly 1.9%. V gave up 8 bases and J gave up 4 bases; unmatched junction bases: 5. Germline CDR1 and CDR2: SGHVS and FQNEAQ. This CDR3 comprises 13 residues. V usage is TRBV7-8 and J usage is TRBJ1-1; 9 nucleotides align to TRBD1. This clonotype was sampled from a woman in her twenties or thirties in good health and CMV-seronegative. The sample consisted of PBMCs. This CDR3 reads CASGPGQGTEAFF. The CDR3 DNA follows: TGTGCCAGCGGACCGGGACAGGGCACTGAAGCTTTCTTT.